This T cell receptor beta chain was observed in a study of T cells in Graves' hyperthyroidism and ophthalmopathy (dated by TCRdb to between 2017 and 2020). At the level of the whole study: Peripheral blood samples were taken at the time of initial diagnosis, prior to any treatment. To identify TCR V-J signatures that set the groups apart, the researchers used a discovery cohort of about a hundred patients, made up of under 50 with Graves' ophthalmopathy and 57 with stable Graves' hyperthyroidism. Prospective prediction of ophthalmopathy was tested in an independent validation cohort of approximately 19 hyperthyroidism patients and 17 patients who later progressed to ophthalmopathy. For training and testing, the 100 or so patients in the discovery cohort were randomly divided in a 7:3 ratio. The study also compared thyroid tissue and blood T-cell repertoires from a handful of Graves' hyperthyroidism patients. After blood sampling, hyperthyroidism patients were treated with methimazole at a starting dose of 30 mg daily, and ophthalmopathy patients were treated with high-dose intravenous methylprednisolone. The paper describes TCR Vbeta CDR3 sequencing of more than 120 peripheral blood samples, made up of about 41 ophthalmopathy patients, some 76 hyperthyroidism patients and roughly 17 progressor patients. Overall study results and their limits: Blood samples also contained most of the expanded thyroid clonotypes (frequency above 0.001), which suggests that blood repertoires may reflect thyroid immune responses. In validation, the model predicted progression to ophthalmopathy a median of roughly 6.1 months before onset, with approximately 71% sensitivity and nearly 75% specificity. In cross-validation, a model built on a 13 V-J signature told ophthalmopathy apart from stable hyperthyroidism with approximately 91% sensitivity and around 84% specificity, and in testing the same model reached 80%/75%. Sample size was not statistically predetermined, and blinding of investigators to group allocation was not performed.

This clonotype was seen more than once but under ten times. Its antigen remains unidentified. No much larger clone is present one base from it, and per-base qualities are unavailable. The germline V gene encodes CDR1 MNHEY and CDR2 SMNVEV (reference sequence). Reading from cysteine to phenylalanine, the CDR3 counts 14 amino acids. Kept here is only the CDR3 DNA, which spans 42 bases and is read in frame from base 1. Ends trimmed: V by 2 bases, J by 7 bases; bases unmatched to a gene: 4. Stable Graves' hyperthyroidism was defined as the absence of progression to ophthalmopathy over 18 months of follow-up. The hyperthyroidism patients were between 18 and 65 years old and newly diagnosed, with a disease duration of less than 2 months. The study excluded patients with uncontrolled infections, other autoimmune diseases, pregnancy or lactation. Diagnoses relied on clinical symptoms, serum thyroxine and TRAb, thyroid ultrasound and orbital computed tomography. PBMCs were isolated from about 9 ml of fresh peripheral blood by Ficoll-Paque density gradient centrifugation. Trizol reagent was used to extract total RNA, and RNA quality was then checked on an Agilent 2100 Bioanalyzer.

The TCR beta CDR3 regions were amplified from RNA transcripts. For the first round of RT-PCR on the TCR CDR3, the HTBI primer set was used together with the Qiagen OneStep RT-PCR kit. A second multiplex PCR round built the libraries, followed by size selection and purification. The libraries were sequenced on an Illumina HiSeq2000 using paired-end 100 bp reads. The paper's data handling went like this. SOAPnuke was used to process the raw data, removing reads that contained adapters or uncalled bases, had a mean Phred below 15, or lacked an exact match to the constant primer or identifier. COPE v1.2.5 was used to merge high-quality paired reads, and clonotypes were defined as unique nucleotide sequences. Clonotypes were aligned to IMGT TRBV, TRBD and TRBJ reference segments using MiTCR v1.1. Only V-J combinations with frequency above 0.0001, covering 99.2% of repertoires, were analysed. A TCS score was defined as the ratio between F50 (clonal expansion) and ExV (chaos), using BLOSUM62-based TCRdist between CDR3 peptides within each V-J. Welch's t-statistics and random forest reduced fewer than 550 V-J features to about 13, which were used in a naive Bayes classifier (R e1071). TCRdb took the public reads, trimmed them with fastp at Q25, ran MiXCR for clone calling and kept in-frame beta chains. Each entry is one CDR3 protein sequence, shown with its most common DNA and genes. Here the V and J calls rest on TCRdb's processing, not on the authors' analysis. In all, the sample holds 550,000 to 800,000 distinct CDR3 sequences, and 15% to 20% of those were seen once. Jointly, the top ten make up 15% to 18% of the sample.

The receptor's source is a man aged 50 or older with Graves' hyperthyroidism. The chain is assembled from TRBV27 and TRBJ2-2, with 7 bases in between that match TRBD1. Sequenced: blood. The bases read TGTGCCAGCAGTTTAAACAGGGGACGCGGGGAGCTGTTTTTT. This encodes CASSLNRGRGELFF.